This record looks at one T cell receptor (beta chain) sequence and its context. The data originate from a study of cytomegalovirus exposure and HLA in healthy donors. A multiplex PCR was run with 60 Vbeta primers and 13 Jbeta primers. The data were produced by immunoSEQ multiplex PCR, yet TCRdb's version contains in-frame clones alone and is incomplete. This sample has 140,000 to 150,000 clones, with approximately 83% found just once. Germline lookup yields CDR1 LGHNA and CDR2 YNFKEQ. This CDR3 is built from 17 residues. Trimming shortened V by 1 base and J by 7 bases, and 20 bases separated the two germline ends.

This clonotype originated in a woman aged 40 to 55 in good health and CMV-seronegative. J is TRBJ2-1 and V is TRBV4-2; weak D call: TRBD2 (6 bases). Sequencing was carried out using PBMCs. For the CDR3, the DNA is TGTGCCAGCAGCCAAGGGGCTAGCGTCATTGCGGGGAATGAGCAGTTCTTC. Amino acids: CASSQGASVIAGNEQFF.